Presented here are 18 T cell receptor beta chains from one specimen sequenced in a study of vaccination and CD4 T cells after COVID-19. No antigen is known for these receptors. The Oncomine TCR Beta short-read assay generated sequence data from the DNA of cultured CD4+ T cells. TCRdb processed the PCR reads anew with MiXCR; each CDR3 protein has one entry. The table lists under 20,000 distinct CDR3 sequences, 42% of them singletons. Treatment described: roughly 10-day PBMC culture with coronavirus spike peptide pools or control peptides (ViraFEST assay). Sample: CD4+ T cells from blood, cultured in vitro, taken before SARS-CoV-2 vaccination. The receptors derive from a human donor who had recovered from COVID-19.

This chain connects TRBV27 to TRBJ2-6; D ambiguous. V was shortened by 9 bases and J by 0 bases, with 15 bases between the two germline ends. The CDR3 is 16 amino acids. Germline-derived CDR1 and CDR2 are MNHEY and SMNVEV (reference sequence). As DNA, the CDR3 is TGTGCCAGTACTACCGCCTCCAACTCTGGGGCCAACGTCCTGACTTTC. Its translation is CASTTASNSGANVLTF.

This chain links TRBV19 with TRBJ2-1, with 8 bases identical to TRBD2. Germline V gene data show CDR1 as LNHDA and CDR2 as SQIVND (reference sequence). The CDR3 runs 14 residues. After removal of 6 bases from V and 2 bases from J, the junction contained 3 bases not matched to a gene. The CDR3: CASRVSGTYNEQFF. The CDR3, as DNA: TGTGCCAGTAGAGTTAGCGGGACCTACAATGAGCAGTTCTTC.

This CDR3 is CASSSGRTGGNTEAFF. In DNA form, the CDR3 reads TGTGCCAGCAGCTCCGGCCGGACAGGAGGGAACACTGAAGCTTTCTTT. V is TRBV5-4 and J is TRBJ1-1, with TRBD1 matching 7 bases. There are 16 residues in the CDR3. The germline CDR1 and CDR2 sequences are SGHNT and YYREEE (reference sequence). Trimming took 3 bases from V and 1 from J; bases not matched to a gene: 9.

The chain's CDR3 is CAWSFSVGQGNSPLHF. CDR3 bases: TGTGCCTGGAGTTTTTCCGTGGGACAGGGAAATTCACCCCTCCACTTT. The chain has TRBV30 and TRBJ1-6; TRBD1 aligns across 9 bases. CDR1 and CDR2 from the germline V gene are GTSNPN and SVGIG (reference sequence). V trimming: 2 bases; J trimming: 7 bases; junction bases outside the gene matches: 9. The CDR3 totals 16 residues.

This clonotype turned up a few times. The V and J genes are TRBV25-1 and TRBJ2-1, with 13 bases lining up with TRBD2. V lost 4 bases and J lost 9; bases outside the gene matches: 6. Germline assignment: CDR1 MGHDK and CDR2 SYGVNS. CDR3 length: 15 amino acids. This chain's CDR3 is CASSARGLAGSEQFF. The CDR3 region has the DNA TGTGCCAGCAGTGCTAGGGGACTAGCGGGGAGTGAGCAGTTCTTC.

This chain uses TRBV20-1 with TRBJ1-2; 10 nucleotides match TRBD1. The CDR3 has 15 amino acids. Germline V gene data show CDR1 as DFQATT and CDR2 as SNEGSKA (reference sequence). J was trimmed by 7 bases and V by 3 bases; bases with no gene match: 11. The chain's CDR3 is CSASAGTGASRGYTF. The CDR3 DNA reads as TGCAGTGCTAGTGCCGGGACAGGGGCTTCCCGTGGCTACACCTTC.

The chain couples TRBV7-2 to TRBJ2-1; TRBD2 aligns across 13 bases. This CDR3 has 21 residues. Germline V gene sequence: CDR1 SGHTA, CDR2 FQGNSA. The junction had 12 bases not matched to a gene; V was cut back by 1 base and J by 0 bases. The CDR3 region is CASSLGFAGLAGSSSYNEQFF. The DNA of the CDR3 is TGTGCCAGCAGCTTAGGATTTGCGGGACTAGCGGGATCGAGCTCCTACAATGAGCAGTTCTTC.

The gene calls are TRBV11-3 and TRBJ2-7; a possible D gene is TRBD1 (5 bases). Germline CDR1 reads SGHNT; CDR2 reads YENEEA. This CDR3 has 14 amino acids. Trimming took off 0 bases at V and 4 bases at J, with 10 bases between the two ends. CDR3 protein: CASSLEGAEYEQYF. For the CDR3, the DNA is TGTGCCAGCAGCTTAGAAGGGGCGGAATACGAGCAGTACTTC. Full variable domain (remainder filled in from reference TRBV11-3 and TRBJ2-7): EAGVVQSPRYKIIEKKQPVAFWCNPISGHNTLYWYLQNLGQGPELLIRYENEEAVDDSQLPKDRFSAERLKGVDSTLKIQPAELGDSAVYLCASSLEGAEYEQYFGPGTRLTVT.

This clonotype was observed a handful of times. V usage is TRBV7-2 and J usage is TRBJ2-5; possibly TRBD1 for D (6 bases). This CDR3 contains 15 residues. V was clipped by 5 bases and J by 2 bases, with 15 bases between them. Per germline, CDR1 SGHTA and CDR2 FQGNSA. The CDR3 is CASSPGGQPQETQYF. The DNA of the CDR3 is TGTGCCAGCAGCCCCGGCGGACAGCCTCAAGAGACCCAGTACTTC.

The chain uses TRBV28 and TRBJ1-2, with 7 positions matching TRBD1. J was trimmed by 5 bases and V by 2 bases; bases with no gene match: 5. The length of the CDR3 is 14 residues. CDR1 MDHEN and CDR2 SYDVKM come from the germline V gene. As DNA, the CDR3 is TGTGCCAGCAGTTTAACAGGGGCGAATTATGGCTACACCTTC. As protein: CASSLTGANYGYTF.

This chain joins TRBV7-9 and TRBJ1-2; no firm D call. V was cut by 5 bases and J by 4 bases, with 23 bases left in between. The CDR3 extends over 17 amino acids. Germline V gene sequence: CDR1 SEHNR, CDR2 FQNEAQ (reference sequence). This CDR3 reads CASSPKGQATLPYGYTF. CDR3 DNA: TGTGCCAGCAGCCCGAAGGGCCAGGCGACACTTCCCTATGGCTACACCTTC.

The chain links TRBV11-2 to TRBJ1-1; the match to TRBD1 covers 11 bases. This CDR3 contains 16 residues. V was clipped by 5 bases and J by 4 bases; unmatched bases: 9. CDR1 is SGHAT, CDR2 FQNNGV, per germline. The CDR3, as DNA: TGTGCCAGCAGCCGCGGACAGGGGGCTCGTATCACTGAAGCTTTCTTT. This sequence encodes CASSRGQGARITEAFF.

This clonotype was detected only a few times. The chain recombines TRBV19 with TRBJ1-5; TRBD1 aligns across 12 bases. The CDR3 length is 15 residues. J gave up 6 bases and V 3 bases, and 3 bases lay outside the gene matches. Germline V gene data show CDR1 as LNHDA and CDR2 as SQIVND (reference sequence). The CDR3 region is CASSIGTGGGQPQHF. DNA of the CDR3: TGTGCCAGTAGTATTGGGACAGGGGGCGGTCAGCCCCAGCATTTT.

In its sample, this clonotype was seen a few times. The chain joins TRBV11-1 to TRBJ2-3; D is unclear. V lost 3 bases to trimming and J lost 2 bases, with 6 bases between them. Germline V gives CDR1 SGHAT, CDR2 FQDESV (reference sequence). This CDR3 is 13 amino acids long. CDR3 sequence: CASSFLYTDTQYF. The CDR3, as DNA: TGTGCCAGCAGCTTCCTTTACACAGATACGCAGTATTTT.

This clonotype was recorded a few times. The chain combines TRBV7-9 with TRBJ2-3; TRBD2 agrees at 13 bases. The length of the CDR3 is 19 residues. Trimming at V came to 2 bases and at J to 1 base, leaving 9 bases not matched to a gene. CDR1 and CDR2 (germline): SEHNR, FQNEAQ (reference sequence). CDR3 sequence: CASSLSQLAGGRGTDTQYF. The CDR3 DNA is TGTGCCAGCAGCTTATCCCAACTAGCGGGGGGGCGGGGCACAGATACGCAGTATTTT.

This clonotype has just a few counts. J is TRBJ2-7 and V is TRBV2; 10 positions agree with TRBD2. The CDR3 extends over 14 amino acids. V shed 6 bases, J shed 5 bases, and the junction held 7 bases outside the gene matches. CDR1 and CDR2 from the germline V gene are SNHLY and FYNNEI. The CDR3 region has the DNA TGTGCCAGCAGCGAGCGGGAGGGCCTCCACGAGCAGTACTTC. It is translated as CASSEREGLHEQYF.

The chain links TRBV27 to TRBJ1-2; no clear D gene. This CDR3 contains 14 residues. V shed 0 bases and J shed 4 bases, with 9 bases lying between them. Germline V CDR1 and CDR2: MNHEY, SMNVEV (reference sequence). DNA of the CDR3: TGTGCCAGCAGTTTATCGTTCAGTAGCTATGGCTACACCTTC. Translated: CASSLSFSSYGYTF.

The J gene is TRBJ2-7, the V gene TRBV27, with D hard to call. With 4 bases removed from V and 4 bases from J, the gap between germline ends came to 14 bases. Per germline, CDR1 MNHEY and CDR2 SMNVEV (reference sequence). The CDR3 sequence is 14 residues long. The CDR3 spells CASSYHELTYEQYF. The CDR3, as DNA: TGTGCCAGCAGTTATCATGAACTCACATACGAGCAGTACTTC.